The 32 T cell receptor beta chains in this list originate from one sample, sequenced in a study of response to subunit inactivated influenza vaccine. Each CDR3 protein is one row after TCRdb ran MiXCR on the RT-PCR reads. This sample has around 250,000 distinct CDR3 sequences, with 9% to 15% found just once. The specimen comprised non-naive T cells sorted from PBMCs, sampled around two weeks before vaccination. These receptor sequences come from a man between 45 and 60 years old who received an inactivated influenza vaccine.

This chain links TRBV5-1 with TRBJ2-7; D perhaps matches TRBD2 (5 bases). The V gene lost 3 bases and the J gene lost 4 bases, with 14 bases spanning the gap. The V gene's germline CDR1 is SGHRS and CDR2 YFSETQ. The CDR3 totals 14 residues. In DNA form, the CDR3 reads TGCGCCAGCAGCTCCTCACTAGAACCATACGAGCAGTACTTC. Translated: CASSSSLEPYEQYF.

This clonotype came up many times. The chain links TRBV27 to TRBJ2-2; TRBD2 aligns across 7 bases. CDR3 length: 16 residues. The germline V gene encodes CDR1 MNHEY and CDR2 SMNVEV (reference sequence). V gave up 2 bases and J gave up 4 bases; unmatched junction bases: 7. The CDR3, as DNA: TGTGCCAGCAGTTTACGTGGGAGGGTTGGCACCGGGGAGCTGTTTTTT. Residues: CASSLRGRVGTGELFF.

This clonotype was detected a few times. The rearrangement uses TRBV7-8 and TRBJ2-2, with D hard to call. V dropped 2 bases and J dropped 4 bases, with 14 bases sitting between them. CDR1 and CDR2 (germline): SGHVS, FQNEAQ. The CDR3 loop spans 16 amino acids. The CDR3 loop reads CASSLRVSWGTGELFF. In nucleotides, the CDR3 is TGTGCCAGCAGCTTAAGGGTCTCCTGGGGCACCGGGGAGCTGTTTTTT.

There are a few counts of this clonotype. The genes are TRBV28 and TRBJ2-7; D gene ambiguous. Germline V gene data show CDR1 as MDHEN and CDR2 as SYDVKM. Trimming shortened V by 2 bases and J by 2 bases, and 4 bases separated the two germline ends. This CDR3 spans 12 amino acids. The CDR3 protein is CASSLQAYEQYF. Written as DNA, the CDR3 is TGTGCCAGCAGTTTACAAGCCTACGAGCAGTACTTC.

This clonotype was detected many times. Here the CDR3 reads CSARVAGPLNTGELFF. CDR3 coding DNA: TGCAGTGCTAGAGTAGCGGGTCCCCTTAACACCGGGGAGCTGTTTTTT. V usage is TRBV20-1 and J usage is TRBJ2-2; 7 bases match TRBD2. Per germline, CDR1 DFQATT and CDR2 SNEGSKA (reference sequence). This CDR3 is built from 16 residues. The ends lost 1 base at V and 2 bases at J; junction bases unmatched: 7.

A few counts support this clonotype. The V call is TRBV5-6, the J call TRBJ2-3; the D gene is possibly TRBD2 (6 bases). This CDR3 spans 17 amino acids. Trimming removed 3 bases from V and 1 base from J, with 18 bases in between. Germline lookup yields CDR1 SGHDT and CDR2 YYEEEE. The DNA of the CDR3 is TGTGCCAGCAGCTGGCAAACTAGCTCTTCTGGCACAGATACGCAGTATTTT. This encodes CASSWQTSSSGTDTQYF.

V usage is TRBV12-3 or TRBV12-4 and J usage is TRBJ1-5, with 11 positions matching TRBD1. V shed 6 bases, J shed 4 bases, and the junction held 11 bases outside the gene matches. The CDR3 contains 17 residues. The CDR3 region is CASSKQTGTGGNQPQHF. The CDR3 DNA reads as TGTGCCAGCAGCAAACAAACCGGGACAGGGGGAAATCAGCCCCAGCATTTT.

This clonotype was detected a few times. CDR3 sequence: CASSLAPSLSYGYTF. The CDR3 region has the DNA TGTGCCAGCAGCTTAGCCCCCAGCTTATCCTATGGCTACACCTTC. The chain combines TRBV11-2 with TRBJ1-2, with unresolved D. The length of the CDR3 is 15 residues. Germline CDR1 is SGHAT and CDR2 is FQNNGV. Trimming shortened V by 1 base and J by 4 bases, and 13 bases separated the two germline ends. The variable domain in full, completed from reference TRBV11-2 and TRBJ1-2, reads EAGVAQSPRYKIIEKRQSVAFWCNPISGHATLYWYQQILGQGPKLLIQFQNNGVVDDSQLPKDRFSAERLKGVDSTLKIQPAKLEDSAVYLCASSLAPSLSYGYTFGSGTRLTVV.

In its sample, this clonotype was seen a few times. V usage is TRBV7-8 and J usage is TRBJ2-1, with 8 bases lining up with TRBD2. The germline CDR1 and CDR2 sequences are SGHVS and FQNEAQ. This CDR3 spans 11 amino acids. V dropped 5 bases and J dropped 10; count of bases not matched to a gene: 1. The CDR3 sequence: CASSRLAEQFF. CDR3 sequence (DNA): TGTGCCAGCAGCAGACTAGCGGAGCAGTTCTTC.

The chain couples TRBV6-1 to TRBJ1-1, with no clear D. The CDR3 contains 14 residues. The V end was cut by 8 bases, the J end by 4 bases, with 17 bases between. Per germline, CDR1 MNHNS and CDR2 SASEGT. The CDR3 nucleotides are TGTGCCAGCGAGGCCCGGGATGCGGGCACTGAAGCTTTCTTT. Amino acids: CASEARDAGTEAFF.

The V and J genes are TRBV20-1 and TRBJ2-3, with 13 bases aligning to TRBD2. The germline V gene has CDR1 DFQATT and CDR2 SNEGSKA (reference sequence). Unmatched junction bases numbered 8, after V lost 5 bases and J lost 0 bases. The CDR3 covers 17 residues. Written as DNA, the CDR3 is TGCAGTGCTGATCCGGGGACTAGCGGGGCTAGCACAGATACGCAGTATTTT. This gives the protein CSADPGTSGASTDTQYF.

This clonotype was counted at least ten times. This chain joins TRBV7-2 and TRBJ2-5, with D possibly TRBD1 on 5 matching bases. V was clipped by 1 base and J by 5 bases, with 14 bases between them. The CDR3 totals 15 residues. Germline CDR1 and CDR2: SGHTA and FQGNSA. The CDR3 DNA follows: TGTGCCAGCAGCTTAGGAATGGGGCGGTCCGAGACCCAGTACTTC. Residues: CASSLGMGRSETQYF.

This clonotype was counted ten times or more. J is TRBJ1-6 and V is TRBV27; 11 bases fit TRBD1. The CDR3 loop spans 14 amino acids. Germline-derived CDR1 and CDR2 are MNHEY and SMNVEV (reference sequence). V shed 3 bases, J shed 10 bases, and the junction held 2 bases outside the gene matches. CDR3 bases: TGTGCCAGCAGTTTCGGGACAGGGGGATCACCCCTCCACTTT. This translates into CASSFGTGGSPLHF.

This sequence joins TRBV15 and TRBJ2-5; weak D call: TRBD2 (6 bases). V was shortened by 0 bases and J by 5 bases, with 16 bases between the two germline ends. The CDR3 covers 16 residues. Per the germline V gene, CDR1 is LNHNV and CDR2 is YYDKDF (reference sequence). CDR3 nucleotides: TGTGCCACCAGCAGAGATTTGATAGGGGCGGGGGAGACCCAGTACTTC. Its translation is CATSRDLIGAGETQYF.

This clonotype appeared a few times. The rearrangement links TRBV5-1 to TRBJ1-5; 8 bases fit TRBD1. V trimming: 3 bases; J trimming: 5 bases; junction bases outside the gene matches: 7. CDR1 is SGHRS and CDR2 is YFSETQ in the germline V gene. CDR3 length: 15 amino acids. This CDR3 is CASSWAGQGDQPQHF. The DNA for the CDR3 is TGCGCCAGCAGCTGGGCTGGACAGGGAGATCAGCCCCAGCATTTT. Combining the CDR3 with reference TRBV5-1 and TRBJ1-5 gives the whole variable domain KAGVTQTPRYLIKTRGQQVTLSCSPISGHRSVSWYQQTPGQGLQFLFEYFSETQRNKGNFPGRFSGRQFSNSRSEMNVSTLELGDSALYLCASSWAGQGDQPQHFGDGTRLSIL.

The genes are TRBV5-1 and TRBJ1-1; 7 positions agree with TRBD1. The V gene end was trimmed by 6 bases and the J gene end by 1 base; junction bases not matched to a gene: 9. The CDR3 is 15 residues long. Germline V gene lookup returns CDR1 SGHRS and CDR2 YFSETQ. The CDR3 here is CASTQLGTENTEAFF. DNA of the CDR3: TGCGCCAGCACCCAATTAGGGACAGAGAACACTGAAGCTTTCTTT.

Many counts were recorded for this clonotype. V gene TRBV15 combines with J gene TRBJ1-1; 10 bases line up with TRBD1. V dropped 3 bases and J dropped 10; count of bases not matched to a gene: 2. The germline V gene encodes CDR1 LNHNV and CDR2 YYDKDF (reference sequence). This CDR3 spans 12 amino acids. This CDR3 reads CATSRDRGGAFF. CDR3 bases: TGTGCCACCAGCAGGGACAGGGGGGGAGCTTTCTTT.

This clonotype was counted many times. This sequence joins TRBV5-1 and TRBJ2-1, with 11 bases identical to TRBD2. The CDR3 spans 14 residues. The ends lost 2 bases at V and 8 bases at J; junction bases unmatched: 3. Germline V gene lookup returns CDR1 SGHRS and CDR2 YFSETQ. Written as DNA, the CDR3 is TGCGCCAGCAGCTTAGGACTAGCGGGCTATGAGCAGTTCTTC. It yields the protein CASSLGLAGYEQFF.

This clonotype has more than one count but fewer than ten. This rearrangement joins TRBV6-5 to TRBJ1-1, with a possible D match to TRBD1 (5 bases). V was clipped by 2 bases and J by 3 bases, with 16 bases between them. The CDR3 loop spans 16 amino acids. CDR1 and CDR2 (germline): MNHEY, SVGAGI. The CDR3 loop is CASSYAPQGWDTEAFF. The DNA for the CDR3 is TGTGCCAGCAGTTACGCCCCCCAGGGATGGGACACTGAAGCTTTCTTT.

This clonotype was seen many times. V is TRBV10-3 and J is TRBJ1-5; TRBD1 might be the D (5 bases). V was trimmed by 6 bases and J by 1 base, leaving 13 bases between them. CDR3 length: 15 residues. Looked up from germline, CDR1 is ENHRY and CDR2 is SYGVKD. The CDR3 DNA sequence: TGTGCCATCAGCGGGGGGAAGGTGAGCAATCAGCCCCAGCATTTT. It yields the protein CAISGGKVSNQPQHF.

This clonotype was observed many times. The CDR3 DNA follows: TGTGCCAGCACCTTGGGACCGCGCTCCTACGAGCAGTACTTC. Encoded protein: CASTLGPRSYEQYF. The rearrangement uses TRBV2 and TRBJ2-7; D possibly uses TRBD1 or TRBD2 (5 bases each). V was trimmed by 7 bases and J by 0 bases, leaving 13 bases between them. The CDR3 spans 14 residues. Germline CDR1 is SNHLY and CDR2 is FYNNEI.

Many counts were recorded for this clonotype. V and J are TRBV29-1 and TRBJ2-1; 10 nucleotides line up with TRBD2. J lost 5 bases, V lost 4 bases, and 8 bases had no gene match. Germline CDR1 and CDR2: SQVTM and ANQGSEA. This CDR3 comprises 15 residues. This CDR3 is CSVAMSGGANNEQFF. The CDR3 nucleotides read TGCAGCGTTGCGATGAGCGGGGGGGCCAACAATGAGCAGTTCTTC.

The chain is built from TRBV9 and TRBJ2-7, with D perhaps being TRBD1 or TRBD2 (5 bases each). V lost 4 bases and J lost 3, with 17 bases in between. Germline V lookup: CDR1 SGDLS, CDR2 YYNGEE. The CDR3 totals 15 residues. The CDR3 sequence: CASSRTHEGSYEQYF. DNA of the CDR3: TGTGCCAGCAGCAGAACCCATGAGGGGAGCTACGAGCAGTACTTC.

The rearrangement uses TRBV20-1 and TRBJ2-6; possible D gene TRBD1, 5 bases. V dropped 1 base and J dropped 0 bases, with 13 bases sitting between them. The CDR3 is made up of 17 amino acids. Per the germline V gene, CDR1 is DFQATT and CDR2 is SNEGSKA (reference sequence). CDR3 sequence (DNA): TGCAGTGCTAGAGGTGCGTCAGGGTTCTCTGGGGCCAACGTCCTGACTTTC. This translates into CSARGASGFSGANVLTF.

J is TRBJ2-3 and V is TRBV7-9, with D perhaps TRBD2 (5 bases). The ends were cut back, 5 bases at V and 2 bases at J, with 11 bases in the middle. The V gene's germline CDR1 is SEHNR and CDR2 FQNEAQ (reference sequence). This CDR3 is built from 14 residues. CDR3 region: CASSHTRATDTQYF. The DNA of the CDR3 is TGTGCCAGCAGCCATACGAGGGCCACAGATACGCAGTATTTT.

Many counts were recorded for this clonotype. The chain couples TRBV20-1 to TRBJ1-5, with a tentative D call TRBD1 (5 bases). This CDR3 region has 14 residues. Trimming stripped 5 bases from V and 7 bases from J, with 18 bases between. Germline V gene sequence: CDR1 DFQATT, CDR2 SNEGSKA (reference sequence). DNA for the CDR3: TGCAGTGCTTTTACTCCAGGGATCCGACAGCCCCAGCATTTT. This gives the protein CSAFTPGIRQPQHF.

The chain recombines TRBV5-1 with TRBJ2-5, with D perhaps TRBD1 or TRBD2 (5 bases each). The length of the CDR3 is 15 residues. Trimming pared 0 bases from V and 4 bases from J, leaving 13 bases between. CDR1 and CDR2 from the germline V gene are SGHRS and YFSETQ. The CDR3 region has the DNA TGCGCCAGCAGCTTGGGTTATGGGGGTCTAGAGACCCAGTACTTC. Its translation: CASSLGYGGLETQYF. The full variable domain, its missing parts supplied by reference TRBV5-1 and TRBJ2-5, is KAGVTQTPRYLIKTRGQQVTLSCSPISGHRSVSWYQQTPGQGLQFLFEYFSETQRNKGNFPGRFSGRQFSNSRSEMNVSTLELGDSALYLCASSLGYGGLETQYFGPGTRLLVL.

This clonotype came up many times. The chain is built from TRBV28 and TRBJ2-7; the D gene could be TRBD1 or TRBD2 (6 bases each). The CDR3 totals 17 residues. Germline loops: CDR1 MDHEN, CDR2 SYDVKM. The germline V and J ends were trimmed by 2 bases and 2 bases, with 19 bases remaining between them. This chain's CDR3 is CASSLRQGLTGAYEQYF. The CDR3 DNA reads as TGTGCCAGCAGTTTACGGCAGGGGTTAACGGGGGCCTACGAGCAGTACTTC. Together with reference TRBV28 and TRBJ2-7, the CDR3 gives the full variable domain: DVKVTQSSRYLVKRTGEKVFLECVQDMDHENMFWYRQDPGLGLRLIYFSYDVKMKEKGDIPEGYSVSREKKERFSLILESASTNQTSMYLCASSLRQGLTGAYEQYFGPGTRLTVT.

A few counts support this clonotype. CDR3 bases: TGTGCCAGCAGCTTAGAACAGGTCCCCTATGGCTACACCTTC. This sequence encodes CASSLEQVPYGYTF. The V and J genes are TRBV11-2 and TRBJ1-2; maybe TRBD1 (5 bases). V lost 0 bases, J lost 4 bases, and 9 bases lay in between. Germline CDR1 and CDR2: SGHAT and FQNNGV. The CDR3 runs to 14 residues. Using reference TRBV11-2 and TRBJ1-2 for the parts outside the CDR3, the full variable domain is EAGVAQSPRYKIIEKRQSVAFWCNPISGHATLYWYQQILGQGPKLLIQFQNNGVVDDSQLPKDRFSAERLKGVDSTLKIQPAKLEDSAVYLCASSLEQVPYGYTFGSGTRLTVV.

There are a few counts of this clonotype. The chain carries TRBV4-2 and TRBJ2-1; D is undetermined. Per the germline V gene, CDR1 is LGHNA and CDR2 is YNFKEQ. The CDR3 totals 13 residues. V was trimmed by 4 bases and J by 6 bases, leaving 10 bases between them. The CDR3 loop reads CASSLNKGNEQFF. The CDR3 bases are TGTGCCAGCAGCCTCAATAAGGGCAATGAGCAGTTCTTC.

This clonotype showed up many times. The rearrangement joins TRBV6-5 to TRBJ2-7; no clear D gene. The CDR3 spans 14 residues. V lost 0 bases to trimming and J lost 5 bases, with 11 bases between them. The V gene's germline CDR1 is MNHEY and CDR2 SVGAGI. Written as DNA, the CDR3 is TGTGCCAGCAGTTACTCTCTGGGTTCGGACGAGCAGTACTTC. Translated, it gives CASSYSLGSDEQYF.

This chain joins TRBV6-5 and TRBJ1-1; 10 nucleotides agree with TRBD1. V was clipped by 3 bases and J by 7 bases; unmatched bases: 8. The CDR3 is 15 amino acids. Germline V gives CDR1 MNHEY, CDR2 SVGAGI. The CDR3 here is CASSYTTGGGFEAFF. CDR3 sequence (DNA): TGTGCCAGCAGTTATACGACAGGGGGCGGATTTGAAGCTTTCTTT.